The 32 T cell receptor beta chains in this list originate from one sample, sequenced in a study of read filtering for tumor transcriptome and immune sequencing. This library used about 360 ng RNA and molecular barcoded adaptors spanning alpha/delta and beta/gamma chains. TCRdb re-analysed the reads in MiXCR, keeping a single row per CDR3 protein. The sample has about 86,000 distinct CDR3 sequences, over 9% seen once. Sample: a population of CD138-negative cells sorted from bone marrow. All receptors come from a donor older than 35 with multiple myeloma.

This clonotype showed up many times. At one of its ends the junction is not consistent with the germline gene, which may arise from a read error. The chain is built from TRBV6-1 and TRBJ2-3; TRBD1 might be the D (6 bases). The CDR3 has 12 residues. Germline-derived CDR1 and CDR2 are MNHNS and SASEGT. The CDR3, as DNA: TGTGCCAGCAGGGAAGGGGGAGATACGCAGTATTTT. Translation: CASREGGDTQYF.

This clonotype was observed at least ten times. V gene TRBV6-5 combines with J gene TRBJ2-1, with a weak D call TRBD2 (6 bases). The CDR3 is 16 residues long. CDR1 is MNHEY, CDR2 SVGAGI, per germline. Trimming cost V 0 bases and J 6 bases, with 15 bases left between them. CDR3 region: CASSYSITSSGNEQFF. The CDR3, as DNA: TGTGCCAGCAGTTACTCGATCACTAGCTCTGGCAATGAGCAGTTCTTC.

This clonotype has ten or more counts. The CDR3 DNA reads TGTGCCAGCAGGCCCGCCGGGACTAGCATCAATGAGCAGTTCTTC. Amino acid sequence: CASRPAGTSINEQFF. The chain is built from TRBV6-1 and TRBJ2-1; TRBD2 aligns across 9 bases. V was pared by 6 bases and J by 6 bases, with 9 bases of the junction left unmatched. The CDR3 has 15 residues. The germline gives CDR1 MNHNS, CDR2 SASEGT.

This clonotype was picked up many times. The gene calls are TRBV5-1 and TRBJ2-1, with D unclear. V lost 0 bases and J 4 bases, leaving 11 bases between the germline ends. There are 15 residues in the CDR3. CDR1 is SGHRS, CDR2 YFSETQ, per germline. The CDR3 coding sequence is TGCGCCAGCAGCTTGGTGCCAGGATCTTACAATGAGCAGTTCTTC. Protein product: CASSLVPGSYNEQFF.

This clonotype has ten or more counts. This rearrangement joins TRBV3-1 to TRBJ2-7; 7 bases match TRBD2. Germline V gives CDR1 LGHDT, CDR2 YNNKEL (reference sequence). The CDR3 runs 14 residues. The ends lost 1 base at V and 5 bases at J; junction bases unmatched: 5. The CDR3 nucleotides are TGTGCCAGCAGCCAAGGGGTTCGGGGGGACGAGCAGTACTTC. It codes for CASSQGVRGDEQYF.

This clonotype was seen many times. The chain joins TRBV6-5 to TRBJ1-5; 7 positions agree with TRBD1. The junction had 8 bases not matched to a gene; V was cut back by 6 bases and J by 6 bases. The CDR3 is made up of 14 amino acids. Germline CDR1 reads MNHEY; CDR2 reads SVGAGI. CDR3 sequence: CASSIDRVVQPQHF. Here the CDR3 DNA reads TGTGCCAGCAGCATCGACAGGGTTGTTCAGCCCCAGCATTTT.

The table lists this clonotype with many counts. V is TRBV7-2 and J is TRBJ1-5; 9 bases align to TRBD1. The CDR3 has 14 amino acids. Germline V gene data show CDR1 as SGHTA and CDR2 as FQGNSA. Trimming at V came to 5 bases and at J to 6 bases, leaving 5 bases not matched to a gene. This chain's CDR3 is CASSRDRVRQPQHF. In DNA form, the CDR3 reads TGTGCCAGCAGCCGGGACAGGGTTCGTCAGCCCCAGCATTTT.

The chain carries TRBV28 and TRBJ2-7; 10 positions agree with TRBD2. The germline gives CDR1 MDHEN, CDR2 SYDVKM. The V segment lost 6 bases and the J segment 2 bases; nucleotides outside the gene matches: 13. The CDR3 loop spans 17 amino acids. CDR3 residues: CASRPGTSAERAYEQYF. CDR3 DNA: TGTGCCAGCAGACCCGGGACTAGCGCCGAGAGGGCCTACGAGCAGTACTTC.

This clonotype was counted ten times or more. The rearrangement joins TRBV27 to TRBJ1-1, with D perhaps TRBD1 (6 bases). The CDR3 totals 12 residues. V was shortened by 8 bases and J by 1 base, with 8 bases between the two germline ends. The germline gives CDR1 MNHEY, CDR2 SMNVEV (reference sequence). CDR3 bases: TGTGCCAGCTGGGGGCCGAACACTGAAGCTTTCTTT. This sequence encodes CASWGPNTEAFF.

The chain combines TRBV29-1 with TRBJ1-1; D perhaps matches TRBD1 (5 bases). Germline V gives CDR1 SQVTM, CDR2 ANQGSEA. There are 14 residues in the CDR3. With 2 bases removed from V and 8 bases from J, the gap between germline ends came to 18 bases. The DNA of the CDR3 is TGCAGCGTTGAACGTCAGGCTCCTGGGGCCGAAGCTTTCTTT. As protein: CSVERQAPGAEAFF.

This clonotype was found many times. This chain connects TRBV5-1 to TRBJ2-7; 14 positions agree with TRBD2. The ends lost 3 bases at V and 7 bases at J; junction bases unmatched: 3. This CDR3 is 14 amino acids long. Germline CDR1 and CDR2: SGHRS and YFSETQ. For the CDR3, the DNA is TGCGCCAGCAGCTGGGGACTAGCGGGAGTTGAGCAGTACTTC. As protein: CASSWGLAGVEQYF.

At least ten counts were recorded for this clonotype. The CDR3 DNA sequence: TGCGCCAGCAGCGCTATACAGGGCGGCGAGCAGTACTTC. It is translated as CASSAIQGGEQYF. The chain links TRBV5-1 to TRBJ2-7; possibly TRBD1 for D (6 bases). There are 13 residues in the CDR3. Trimming took 4 bases from V and 6 from J, leaving 14 bases between them. CDR1 is SGHRS, CDR2 YFSETQ, per germline.

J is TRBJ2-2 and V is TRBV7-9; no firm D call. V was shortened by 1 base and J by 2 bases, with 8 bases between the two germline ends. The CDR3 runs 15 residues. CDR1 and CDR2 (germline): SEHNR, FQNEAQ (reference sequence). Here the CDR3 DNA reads TGTGCCAGCAGCTTAGTCACGGATAACACCGGGGAGCTGTTTTTT. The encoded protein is CASSLVTDNTGELFF.

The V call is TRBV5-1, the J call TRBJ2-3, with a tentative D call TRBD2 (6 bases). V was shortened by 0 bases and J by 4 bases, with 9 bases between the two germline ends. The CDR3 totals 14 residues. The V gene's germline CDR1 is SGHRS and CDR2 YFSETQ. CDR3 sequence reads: CASSLGRGSDTQYF. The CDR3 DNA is TGCGCCAGCAGCTTGGGGAGGGGCTCAGATACGCAGTATTTT.

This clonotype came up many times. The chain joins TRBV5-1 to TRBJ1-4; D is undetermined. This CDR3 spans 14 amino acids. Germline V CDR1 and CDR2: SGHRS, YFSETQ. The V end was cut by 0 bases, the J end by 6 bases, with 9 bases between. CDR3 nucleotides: TGCGCCAGCAGCTTGGAGGGAAGTGATGAAAAACTGTTTTTT. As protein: CASSLEGSDEKLFF. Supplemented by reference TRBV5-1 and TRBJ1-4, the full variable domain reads KAGVTQTPRYLIKTRGQQVTLSCSPISGHRSVSWYQQTPGQGLQFLFEYFSETQRNKGNFPGRFSGRQFSNSRSEMNVSTLELGDSALYLCASSLEGSDEKLFFGSGTQLSVL.

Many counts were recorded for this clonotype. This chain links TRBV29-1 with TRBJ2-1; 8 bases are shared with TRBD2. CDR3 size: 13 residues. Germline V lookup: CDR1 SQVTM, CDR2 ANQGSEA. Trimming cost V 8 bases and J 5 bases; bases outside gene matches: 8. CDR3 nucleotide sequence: TGCAGCTACGGGAGGGAGGGGGACAATGAGCAGTTCTTC. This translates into CSYGREGDNEQFF.

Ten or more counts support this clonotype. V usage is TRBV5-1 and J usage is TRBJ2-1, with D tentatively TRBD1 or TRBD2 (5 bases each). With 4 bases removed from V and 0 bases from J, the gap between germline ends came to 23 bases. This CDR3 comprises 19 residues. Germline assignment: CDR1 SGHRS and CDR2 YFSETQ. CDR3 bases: TGCGCCAGCAGCGGGGCTAGCCGCACCCATATTAGCTCCTACAATGAGCAGTTCTTC. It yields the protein CASSGASRTHISSYNEQFF.

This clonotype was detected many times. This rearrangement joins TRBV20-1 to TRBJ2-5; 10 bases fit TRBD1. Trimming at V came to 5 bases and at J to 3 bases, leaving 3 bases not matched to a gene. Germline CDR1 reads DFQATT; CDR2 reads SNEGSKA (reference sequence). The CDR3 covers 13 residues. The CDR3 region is CSAGDRGKETQYF. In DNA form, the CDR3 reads TGCAGTGCTGGGGACAGGGGTAAAGAGACCCAGTACTTC.

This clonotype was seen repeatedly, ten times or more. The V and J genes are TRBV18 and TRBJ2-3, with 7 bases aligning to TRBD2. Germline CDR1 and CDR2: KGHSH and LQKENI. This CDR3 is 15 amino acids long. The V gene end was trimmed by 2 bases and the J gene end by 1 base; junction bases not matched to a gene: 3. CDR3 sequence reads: CASSPSLAGTDTQYF. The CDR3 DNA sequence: TGTGCCAGCTCACCAAGCCTAGCGGGCACAGATACGCAGTATTTT.

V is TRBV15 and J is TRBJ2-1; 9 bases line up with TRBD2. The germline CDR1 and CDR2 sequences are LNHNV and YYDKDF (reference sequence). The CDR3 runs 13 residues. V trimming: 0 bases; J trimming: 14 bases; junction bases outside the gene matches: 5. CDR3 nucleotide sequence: TGTGCCACCAGCAGAGATCTAGCGGGAAGGAAGTTCTTC. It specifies CATSRDLAGRKFF.

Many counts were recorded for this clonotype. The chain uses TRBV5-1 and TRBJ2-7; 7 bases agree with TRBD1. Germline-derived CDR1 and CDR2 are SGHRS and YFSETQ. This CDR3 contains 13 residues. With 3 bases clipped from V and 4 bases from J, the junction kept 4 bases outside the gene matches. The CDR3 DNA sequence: TGCGCCAGCAGCTGGATGACAGGGTACGAGCAGTACTTC. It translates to CASSWMTGYEQYF.

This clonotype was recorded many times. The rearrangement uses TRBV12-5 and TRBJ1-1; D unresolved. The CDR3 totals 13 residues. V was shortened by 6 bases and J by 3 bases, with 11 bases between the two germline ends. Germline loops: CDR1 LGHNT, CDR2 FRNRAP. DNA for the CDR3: TGTGCTAGTGGCCCAGGATGGCACACTGAAGCTTTCTTT. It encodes CASGPGWHTEAFF.

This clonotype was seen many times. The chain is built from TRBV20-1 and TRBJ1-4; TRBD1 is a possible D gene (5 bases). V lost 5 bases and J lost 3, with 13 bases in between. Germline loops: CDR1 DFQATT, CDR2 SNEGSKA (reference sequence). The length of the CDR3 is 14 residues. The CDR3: CSASGRPANEKLFF. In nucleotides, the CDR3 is TGCAGTGCTTCGGGACGTCCAGCTAATGAAAAACTGTTTTTT.

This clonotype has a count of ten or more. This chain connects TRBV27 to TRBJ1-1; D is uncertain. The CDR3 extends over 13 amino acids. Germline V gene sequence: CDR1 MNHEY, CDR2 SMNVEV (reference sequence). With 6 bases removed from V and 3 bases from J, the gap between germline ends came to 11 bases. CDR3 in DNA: TGTGCCAGCAGGTTAAACCGGGACACTGAAGCTTTCTTT. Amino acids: CASRLNRDTEAFF.

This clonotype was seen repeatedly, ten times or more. CDR3 protein: CATRAGNQPQHF. The CDR3 nucleotides read TGTGCCACCAGAGCGGGCAATCAGCCCCAGCATTTT. V usage is TRBV15 and J usage is TRBJ1-5; no definite D call. The germline CDR1 and CDR2 sequences are LNHNV and YYDKDF (reference sequence). The CDR3 is 12 residues long. The V end was cut by 6 bases, the J end by 2 bases, with 5 bases between.

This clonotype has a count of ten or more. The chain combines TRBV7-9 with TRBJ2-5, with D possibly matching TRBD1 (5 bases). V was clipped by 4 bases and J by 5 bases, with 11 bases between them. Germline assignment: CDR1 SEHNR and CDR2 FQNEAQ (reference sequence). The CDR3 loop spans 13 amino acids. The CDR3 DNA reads TGTGCCAGCAGCTCCCAGGGTGGCGAGACCCAGTACTTC. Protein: CASSSQGGETQYF.

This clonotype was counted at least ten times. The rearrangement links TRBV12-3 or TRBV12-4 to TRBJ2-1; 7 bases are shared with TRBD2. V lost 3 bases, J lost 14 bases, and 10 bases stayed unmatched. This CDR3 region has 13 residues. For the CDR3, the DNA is TGTGCCAGCAGTTTGGGGGGGTTCCCCCACAAGTTCTTC. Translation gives CASSLGGFPHKFF.

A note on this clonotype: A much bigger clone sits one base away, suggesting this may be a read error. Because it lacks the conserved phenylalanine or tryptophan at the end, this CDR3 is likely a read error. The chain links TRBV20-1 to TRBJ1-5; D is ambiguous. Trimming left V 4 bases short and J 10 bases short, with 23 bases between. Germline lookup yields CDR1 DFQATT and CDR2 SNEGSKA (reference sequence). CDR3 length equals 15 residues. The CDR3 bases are TGCAGTGCTAAGCCCATTCGGACCGATCTAGATCCCCAGCATTCT. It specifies CSAKPIRTDLDPQHS.

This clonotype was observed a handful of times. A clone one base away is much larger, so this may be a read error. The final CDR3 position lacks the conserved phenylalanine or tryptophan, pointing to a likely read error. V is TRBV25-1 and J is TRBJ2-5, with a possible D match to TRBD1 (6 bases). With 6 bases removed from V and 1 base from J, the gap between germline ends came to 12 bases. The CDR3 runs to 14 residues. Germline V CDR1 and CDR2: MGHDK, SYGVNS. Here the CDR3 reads CASRATGPQETQYL. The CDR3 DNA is TGTGCCAGCAGGGCGACAGGTCCCCAAGAGACCCAGTACCTC.

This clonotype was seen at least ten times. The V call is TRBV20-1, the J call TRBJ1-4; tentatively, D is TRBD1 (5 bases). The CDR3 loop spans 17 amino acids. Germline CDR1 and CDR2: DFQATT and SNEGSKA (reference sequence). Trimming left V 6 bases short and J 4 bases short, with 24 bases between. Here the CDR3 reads CSASQQIGDRHNEKLFF. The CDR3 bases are TGCAGTGCCAGTCAACAAATAGGGGACCGTCATAATGAAAAACTGTTTTTT.

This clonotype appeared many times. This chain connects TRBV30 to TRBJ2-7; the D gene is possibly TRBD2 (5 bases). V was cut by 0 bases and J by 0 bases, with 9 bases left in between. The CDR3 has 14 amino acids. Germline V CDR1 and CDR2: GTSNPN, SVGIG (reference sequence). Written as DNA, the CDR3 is TGTGCCTGGAGTGTACGAGGGTACTCCTACGAGCAGTACTTC. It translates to CAWSVRGYSYEQYF.

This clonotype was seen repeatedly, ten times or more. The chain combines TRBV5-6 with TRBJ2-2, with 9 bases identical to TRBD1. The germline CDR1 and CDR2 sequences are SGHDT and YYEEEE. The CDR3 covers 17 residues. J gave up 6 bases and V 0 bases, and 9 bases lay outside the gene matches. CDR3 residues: CASSLAFGQGSAGELFF. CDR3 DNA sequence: TGTGCCAGCAGCTTGGCCTTTGGACAGGGGTCCGCCGGGGAGCTGTTTTTT.